These 24 T cell receptor beta chains share one sample of origin, sequenced in a study of beta chain features in type 1 diabetes. Sequenced material consisted of expressed TCRB transcripts (all of the isolated RNA was reverse transcribed). Using immunoSEQ multiplex PCR, the repertoire was profiled, and TCRdb retains in-frame clones only, with some absent. The sample holds 360,000 or so clones, about 20% seen once. Source material: naive CD4+ T cells from blood. The source of these receptors is a woman under 30 in good health.

This clone was recorded a few times. The chain carries TRBV27 and TRBJ2-3, with 11 bases identical to TRBD1. CDR3 size: 15 residues. Per germline, CDR1 MNHEY and CDR2 SMNVEV (reference sequence). Losses at the gene ends were 7 bases for V and 6 bases for J; bases not matched to a gene: 9. DNA for the CDR3: TGTGCCAGCACCCCCGGGACAGGGGGGACGGATACGCAGTATTTT. It yields the protein CASTPGTGGTDTQYF.

This clone was picked up a small number of times. This chain joins TRBV5-1 and TRBJ2-2, with TRBD2 identical over 10 bases. J gave up 0 bases and V 2 bases, and 1 base lay outside the gene matches. CDR3 length: 16 residues. Germline V gene sequence: CDR1 SGHRS, CDR2 YFSETQ. Written as DNA, the CDR3 is TGCGCCAGCAGCTTACTAGCGGGATCGAACACCGGGGAGCTGTTTTTT. Its translation is CASSLLAGSNTGELFF. The whole variable domain, filled in from reference TRBV5-1 and TRBJ2-2, reads KAGVTQTPRYLIKTRGQQVTLSCSPISGHRSVSWYQQTPGQGLQFLFEYFSETQRNKGNFPGRFSGRQFSNSRSEMNVSTLELGDSALYLCASSLLAGSNTGELFFGEGSRLTVL.

This clone was picked up a small number of times. V usage is TRBV7-2 and J usage is TRBJ1-2; no clear D gene. The germline gives CDR1 SGHTA, CDR2 FQGNSA. This CDR3 comprises 12 residues. Trimming took 6 bases from V and 7 from J, leaving 12 bases between them. The CDR3 loop reads CASSSLGGGYTF. CDR3 in DNA: TGTGCCAGCAGTTCCCTGGGAGGTGGCTACACCTTC. The variable domain in full, completed from reference TRBV7-2 and TRBJ1-2, reads GAGVSQSPSNKVTEKGKDVELRCDPISGHTALYWYRQSLGQGLEFLIYFQGNSAPDKSGLPSDRFSAERTGGSVSTLTIQRTQQEDSAVYLCASSSLGGGYTFGSGTRLTVV.

This clone appeared a few times. The V call is TRBV5-4, the J call TRBJ1-5; D is ambiguous. V was trimmed by 7 bases and J by 4 bases, leaving 9 bases between them. Germline CDR1 and CDR2: SGHNT and YYREEE (reference sequence). CDR3 length equals 12 residues. CDR3 protein: CASLFPNQPQHF. CDR3 coding DNA: TGTGCCAGCTTGTTCCCGAATCAGCCCCAGCATTTT.

This clone has a handful of counts. The chain joins TRBV2 to TRBJ2-7; D unresolved. Germline values: CDR1 SNHLY, CDR2 FYNNEI. This CDR3 is built from 14 residues. The V end was cut by 3 bases, the J end by 4 bases, with 13 bases between. CDR3 in amino acids: CASSDGQVVYEQYF. As DNA, the CDR3 is TGTGCCAGCAGTGATGGTCAGGTTGTGTACGAGCAGTACTTC.

This clone was observed a single time. The rearrangement uses TRBV5-1 and TRBJ2-5, with D possibly being TRBD2 (6 bases). The CDR3 length is 15 residues. Trimming stripped 4 bases from V and 0 bases from J, with 13 bases between. The germline gives CDR1 SGHRS, CDR2 YFSETQ. CDR3 nucleotide sequence: TGCGCCAGCAGCCCGGCTGGGGGGAACCAAGAGACCCAGTACTTC. This translates into CASSPAGGNQETQYF.

The chain has TRBV5-1 and TRBJ1-1; D is ambiguous. Germline CDR1 SGHRS, CDR2 YFSETQ. This CDR3 has 13 residues. The germline V and J ends were trimmed by 3 bases and 7 bases, with 13 bases remaining between them. The CDR3: CASSWVQSNEAFF. In nucleotides, the CDR3 is TGCGCCAGCAGCTGGGTACAGAGTAATGAAGCTTTCTTT. The full variable domain, with the rest looked up from reference TRBV5-1 and TRBJ1-1, is KAGVTQTPRYLIKTRGQQVTLSCSPISGHRSVSWYQQTPGQGLQFLFEYFSETQRNKGNFPGRFSGRQFSNSRSEMNVSTLELGDSALYLCASSWVQSNEAFFGQGTRLTVV.

The rearrangement uses TRBV5-4 and TRBJ1-2; no firm D call. The germline V gene encodes CDR1 SGHNT and CDR2 YYREEE (reference sequence). Trimming cost V 5 bases and J 6 bases, with 11 bases left between them. CDR3 length: 12 amino acids. The CDR3 spells CASRVPGDGYTF. CDR3 nucleotides: TGTGCCAGCAGGGTGCCGGGAGATGGCTACACCTTC.

The chain uses TRBV2 and TRBJ2-5; TRBD2 aligns across 7 bases. The CDR3 is 12 amino acids. The V segment lost 10 bases and the J segment 13 bases; nucleotides outside the gene matches: 15. CDR1 is SNHLY, CDR2 FYNNEI, per germline. The CDR3, as DNA: TGTGCCACAGTTTCGATGGGAGGGAGCCCGTACTTC. The encoded protein is CATVSMGGSPYF.

This clone was found a few times. This sequence joins TRBV4-3 and TRBJ1-2; 7 bases fit TRBD1. The length of the CDR3 is 14 residues. V shed 4 bases, J shed 3 bases, and the junction held 5 bases outside the gene matches. CDR1 LGHNA and CDR2 YSLEER come from the germline V gene. In DNA form, the CDR3 reads TGCGCCAGCAGCCCCCGGACAGGAGACTATGGCTACACCTTC. Protein product: CASSPRTGDYGYTF.

This clone was seen more than once but under ten times. V and J are TRBV18 and TRBJ1-5; D unresolved. The CDR3 totals 14 residues. V gave up 2 bases and J gave up 4 bases, with 9 bases separating them. The germline gives CDR1 KGHSH, CDR2 LQKENI. CDR3 region: CASSPGPRNQPQHF. The CDR3 bases are TGTGCCAGCTCACCAGGGCCGAGAAATCAGCCCCAGCATTTT.

The chain couples TRBV5-4 to TRBJ1-2; D is unresolved. Per the germline V gene, CDR1 is SGHNT and CDR2 is YYREEE (reference sequence). This CDR3 is 12 amino acids long. Between the trimmed V and J ends, which lost 0 bases and 4 bases, there was a span of 4 bases. CDR3 sequence: CASSLDGYGYTF. The CDR3 region has the DNA TGTGCCAGCAGCTTGGACGGCTATGGCTACACCTTC.

V is TRBV5-4 and J is TRBJ1-2, with unresolved D. There are 14 residues in the CDR3. CDR1 SGHNT and CDR2 YYREEE come from the germline V gene (reference sequence). The V gene lost 0 bases and the J gene lost 2 bases, with 8 bases spanning the gap. The CDR3 bases are TGTGCCAGCAGCTTGGCGGGTGAGAACTATGGCTACACCTTC. Translating it yields CASSLAGENYGYTF. The full variable domain, in which reference TRBV5-4 and TRBJ1-2 provide the parts outside the CDR3, is ETGVTQSPTHLIKTRGQQVTLRCSSQSGHNTVSWYQQALGQGPQFIFQYYREEENGRGNFPPRFSGLQFPNYSSELNVNALELDDSALYLCASSLAGENYGYTFGSGTRLTVV.

This clone was recorded a few times. The V gene is TRBV6-5, the J gene TRBJ2-5, with 7 bases matching TRBD2. V lost 4 bases, J lost 4 bases, and 6 bases stayed unmatched. Germline CDR1 MNHEY, CDR2 SVGAGI. The CDR3 is made up of 14 amino acids. The CDR3 nucleotides read TGTGCCAGCAGTTTCACAGCGGGAACAGAGACCCAGTACTTC. It codes for CASSFTAGTETQYF.

The gene calls are TRBV28 and TRBJ2-3, with 11 bases fitting TRBD2. V gave up 4 bases and J gave up 3 bases; unmatched junction bases: 0. CDR3 length: 14 residues. Germline CDR1 reads MDHEN; CDR2 reads SYDVKM. CDR3 sequence: CASSSSGGTDTQYF. In nucleotides, the CDR3 is TGTGCCAGCAGTTCTAGCGGGGGGACAGATACGCAGTATTTT.

The table lists this clone with a few counts. J is TRBJ2-7 and V is TRBV4-1; D is undetermined. The CDR3 consists of 14 residues. From germline, CDR1 is MGHRA and CDR2 YSYEKL. Trimming left V 0 bases short and J 2 bases short, with 8 bases between. The CDR3, as DNA: TGCGCCAGCAGCCAAGATGGCGGAGCCTACGAGCAGTACTTC. As protein: CASSQDGGAYEQYF.

The DNA of the CDR3 is TGTGCCAGCAGCTTGCAGAGCGGCTATGGCTACACCTTC. Translation gives CASSLQSGYGYTF. The rearrangement uses TRBV5-5 and TRBJ1-2; no clear D. Trimming shortened V by 1 base and J by 4 bases, and 8 bases separated the two germline ends. The CDR3 contains 13 residues. The V gene's germline CDR1 is SGHKS and CDR2 YYEKEE (reference sequence).

V usage is TRBV9 and J usage is TRBJ2-1; TRBD2 matches at 7 bases. The CDR3 sequence is 15 residues long. J was trimmed by 1 base and V by 4 bases; bases with no gene match: 5. The germline V gene encodes CDR1 SGDLS and CDR2 YYNGEE. For the CDR3, the DNA is TGTGCCAGCAGCTCCCTCGGGGGGTCCTACAATGAGCAGTTCTTC. The encoded protein is CASSSLGGSYNEQFF.

A few counts support this clone. The V call is TRBV20-1, the J call TRBJ1-4, with D possibly being TRBD1 (6 bases). The V and J ends lost 3 bases and 8 bases respectively, with 7 bases between them. This CDR3 is built from 11 residues. The germline gives CDR1 DFQATT, CDR2 SNEGSKA (reference sequence). CDR3 coding DNA: TGCAGTGCTAGCGGACAGGAAAAACTGTTTTTT. Translated: CSASGQEKLFF.

This clone occurred a few times. This chain connects TRBV2 to TRBJ1-2; D remains ambiguous. Germline values: CDR1 SNHLY, CDR2 FYNNEI. The CDR3 is 14 amino acids. Trimming cost V 2 bases and J 1 base, with 8 bases left between them. CDR3 nucleotide sequence: TGTGCCAGCAGTGAAACGAGTCATAACTATGGCTACACCTTC. This encodes CASSETSHNYGYTF.

This clone was counted many times. This chain links TRBV7-9 with TRBJ2-6, with D unresolved. The V gene lost 8 bases and the J gene lost 3 bases, with 11 bases spanning the gap. The CDR3 extends over 14 amino acids. Germline-derived CDR1 and CDR2 are SEHNR and FQNEAQ (reference sequence). The CDR3 loop reads CASPEFSGANVLTF. The CDR3 DNA follows: TGTGCCAGCCCCGAATTCAGTGGGGCCAACGTCCTGACTTTC.

The chain has TRBV30 and TRBJ2-4; 8 bases are shared with TRBD1. Germline V lookup: CDR1 GTSNPN, CDR2 SVGIG (reference sequence). This CDR3 is 11 amino acids long. V was clipped by 5 bases and J by 6 bases; unmatched bases: 0. This chain's CDR3 is CAWGQGNIQYF. In DNA, the CDR3 is TGTGCCTGGGGACAGGGAAACATTCAGTACTTC.

The genes are TRBV7-9 and TRBJ1-2; D is possibly TRBD1 (6 bases). Trimming removed 5 bases at V and 0 bases at J, with 13 bases between. The V gene's germline CDR1 is SEHNR and CDR2 FQNEAQ (reference sequence). This CDR3 spans 15 amino acids. The CDR3 DNA is TGTGCCAGCAGCACCCGGACAGAGACTAACTATGGCTACACCTTC. Amino acids: CASSTRTETNYGYTF.

This clone has a handful of counts. The CDR3 bases are TGTGCCTGGATACGAGGAAGCTATGGCTACACCTTC. Its translation: CAWIRGSYGYTF. J is TRBJ1-2 and V is TRBV30; D not resolved. Deletions cut 4 bases from V and 4 bases from J, with 10 bases between. Per the germline V gene, CDR1 is GTSNPN and CDR2 is SVGIG (reference sequence). CDR3 size: 12 residues.